A selection of T cell receptor beta chains follows, all from one sample in a study of T cell clonotyping in hematopoietic cell transplantation. This table comes from immunoSEQ multiplex PCR, and its TCRdb copy is limited to in-frame clones, with some not included. The data contain around 16,000 clones, under 90% of them singletons. The sequenced sample was peripheral blood mononuclear cells. Source of these receptors: a man over 45 in good health. Some clones in this sample may be carry-over from other donors' samples. The CDR3 runs from the conserved cysteine through the conserved F or W. Fields, in order: CDR3 protein, CDR3 DNA, clone size, V gene, J gene, D gene. D genes are given only for firm matches. A clone size is listed for some rows: how often the clone was seen (once, few, many), or a class if it is expanded.

CDR3: CASSLRDRGLVDTQYF; DNA: TGTGCCAGCAGCCTAAGGGACAGGGGGTTGGTGGATACGCAGTATTTT; size: once; V: TRBV7-6; J: TRBJ2-3; D: TRBD1
CDR3: CAWSARVDGYTF; DNA: TGTGCCTGGAGTGCGAGGGTAGATGGCTACACCTTC; size: NA; V: TRBV30; J: TRBJ1-2; D: NA
CDR3: CASSLFVYSNQPQHF; DNA: TGTGCCAGCAGCTTGTTTGTGTATAGCAATCAGCCCCAGCATTTT; size: NA; V: TRBV5-8; J: TRBJ1-5; D: NA
CDR3: CASRTVSYEQYF; DNA: TGTGCCAGCCGGACAGTAAGTTACGAGCAGTACTTC; size: NA; V: TRBV6-1; J: TRBJ2-7; D: NA
CDR3: CASSQDPGIYGYTF; DNA: TGCGCCAGCAGCCAAGATCCAGGGATCTATGGCTACACCTTC; size: NA; V: TRBV4-1; J: TRBJ1-2; D: NA
CDR3: CATRAPGTSPLHF; DNA: TGTGCCACTCGAGCTCCAGGTACTTCACCCCTCCACTTT; size: once; V: TRBV11-3; J: TRBJ1-6; D: NA
CDR3: CASSLGQVDGYTF; DNA: TGCGCCAGCAGCTTGGGTCAGGTTGATGGCTACACCTTC; size: NA; V: TRBV5-1; J: TRBJ1-2; D: NA
CDR3: CASSLGQGGTDTQYF; DNA: TGTGCCAGCAGCCTTGGGCAGGGCGGCACAGATACGCAGTATTTT; size: NA; V: TRBV11-2; J: TRBJ2-3; D: NA
CDR3: CASAGGFAIYF; DNA: TGTGCCAGTGCGGGAGGTTTCGCCATATATTTT; size: NA; V: TRBV28; J: TRBJ1-3; D: NA
CDR3: CASSLGTSVYEQYF; DNA: TGCGCCAGCAGCTTGGGAACTAGCGTCTACGAGCAGTACTTC; size: once; V: TRBV5-1; J: TRBJ2-7; D: TRBD2
CDR3: CASRTGTAYEQYF; DNA: TGCGCCAGCAGGACCGGGACTGCATACGAGCAGTACTTC; size: NA; V: TRBV5-1; J: TRBJ2-7; D: NA
CDR3: CSVKRRPTRGSPLHF; DNA: TGCAGCGTCAAAAGAAGACCGACTCGCGGTTCACCCCTCCACTTT; size: few; V: TRBV29-1; J: TRBJ1-6; D: NA
CDR3: CASRSNRGGGGYTF; DNA: TGCGCCAGCAGATCTAATAGAGGGGGCGGAGGCTACACCTTC; size: once; V: TRBV5-1; J: TRBJ1-2; D: TRBD1
CDR3: CASSESGGWNTEAFF; DNA: TGTGCCAGCAGTGAATCCGGTGGTTGGAACACTGAAGCTTTCTTT; size: NA; V: TRBV2; J: TRBJ1-1; D: NA
CDR3: CASTPRDHGYTF; DNA: TGTGCCAGCACCCCCCGGGATCATGGCTACACCTTC; size: NA; V: TRBV28; J: TRBJ1-2; D: NA
CDR3: CASSFSGSEQYF; DNA: TGTGCCAGCAGCTTCTCGGGGAGCGAGCAGTACTTC; size: NA; V: TRBV7-6; J: TRBJ2-7; D: NA
CDR3: CSAIVLETQYF; DNA: TGCAGTGCCATAGTGCTAGAGACCCAGTACTTC; size: NA; V: TRBV20-1; J: TRBJ2-5; D: NA
CDR3: CASSPQGQGLNEQFF; DNA: TGTGCCAGCAGCCCCCAGGGACAGGGGTTGAATGAGCAGTTCTTC; size: few; V: TRBV9; J: TRBJ2-1; D: TRBD1
CDR3: CASSDARGAGYGYTF; DNA: TGTGCCAGCAGTGATGCCAGGGGCGCAGGCTATGGCTACACCTTC; size: NA; V: TRBV6-1; J: TRBJ1-2; D: NA
CDR3: CASSSGLAGAPYEQYF; DNA: TGTGCCAGCAGCAGTGGGCTAGCGGGGGCTCCGTACGAGCAGTACTTC; size: NA; V: TRBV21-1; J: TRBJ2-7; D: NA
CDR3: CASSPHREGKLFF; DNA: TGTGCTAGCAGCCCCCACAGGGAGGGAAAACTGTTTTTT; size: NA; V: TRBV7-7; J: TRBJ1-4; D: NA
CDR3: CAWSGGQGRHQPQHF; DNA: TGTGCCTGGAGTGGGGGACAGGGCAGGCATCAGCCCCAGCATTTT; size: NA; V: TRBV30; J: TRBJ1-5; D: TRBD1
CDR3: CASSLVDQETQYF; DNA: TGTGCTAGCAGCTTAGTTGACCAAGAGACCCAGTACTTC; size: NA; V: TRBV7-7; J: TRBJ2-5; D: NA
CDR3: CASSPTDRAYGYTF; DNA: TGTGCCAGCAGCCCCACGGACAGGGCCTATGGCTACACCTTC; size: NA; V: TRBV9; J: TRBJ1-2; D: TRBD1
CDR3: CASSLVGTGIYEQYF; DNA: TGCGCCAGCAGCTTGGTAGGGACAGGTATCTACGAGCAGTACTTC; size: NA; V: TRBV5-1; J: TRBJ2-7; D: TRBD1
CDR3: CASSPDRGEQPQHF; DNA: TGTGCCAGCAGCCCCGACAGGGGCGAACAGCCCCAGCATTTT; size: NA; V: TRBV6-5; J: TRBJ1-5; D: TRBD1
CDR3: CASSPSGDVHEQYF; DNA: TGTGCCAGTAGTCCGTCAGGGGATGTCCACGAGCAGTACTTC; size: NA; V: TRBV19; J: TRBJ2-7; D: NA
CDR3: CASSEAPSLYSYEQYF; DNA: TGTGCCAGCAGTGAAGCACCCTCGCTCTACTCCTACGAGCAGTACTTC; size: NA; V: TRBV6-1; J: TRBJ2-7; D: NA
CDR3: CASSLGGALITGELFF; DNA: TGTGCCAGCAGTTTAGGGGGGGCGCTTATCACCGGGGAGCTGTTTTTT; size: NA; V: TRBV28; J: TRBJ2-2; D: NA
CDR3: CASGGETQYF; DNA: TGTGCCTCCGGGGGGGAGACCCAGTACTTC; size: NA; V: TRBV30; J: TRBJ2-5; D: TRBD2
CDR3: CASRGGYPNTGELFF; DNA: TGTGCCAGCAGGGGGGGCTATCCAAACACCGGGGAGCTGTTTTTT; size: NA; V: TRBV7-8; J: TRBJ2-2; D: NA
CDR3: CASSPGWTGNNEQFF; DNA: TGTGCCAGCAGCCCCGGCTGGACAGGGAACAATGAGCAGTTCTTC; size: NA; V: TRBV5-6; J: TRBJ2-1; D: TRBD1
CDR3: CASRRGDYSPLHF; DNA: TGTGCCAGTAGGCGTGGGGATTATTCACCCCTCCACTTT; size: NA; V: TRBV28; J: TRBJ1-6; D: NA
CDR3: CASSFGRDQPQHF; DNA: TGTGCCAGCAGCTTTGGCAGGGATCAGCCCCAGCATTTT; size: NA; V: TRBV7-8; J: TRBJ1-5; D: NA
CDR3: CASSSTARTGGTEAFF; DNA: TGCGCCAGCAGCTCGACGGCCAGGACAGGGGGCACTGAAGCTTTCTTT; size: NA; V: TRBV5-1; J: TRBJ1-1; D: TRBD1
CDR3: CASSSSSSGVTDTQYF; DNA: TGTGCCAGCAGCTCTAGCTCTAGCGGGGTCACAGATACGCAGTATTTT; size: NA; V: TRBV7-6; J: TRBJ2-3; D: TRBD2
CDR3: CASSQATGVSRRNTEAFF; DNA: TGCGCCAGCAGCCAAGCCACAGGGGTCAGTAGGCGGAACACTGAAGCTTTCTTT; size: NA; V: TRBV4-1; J: TRBJ1-1; D: TRBD1
CDR3: CASSSRQGVATEAFF; DNA: TGTGCCAGCAGCTCCCGACAGGGGGTGGCCACTGAAGCTTTCTTT; size: NA; V: TRBV5-4; J: TRBJ1-1; D: TRBD1
CDR3: CASRQAGLPPDTQYF; DNA: TGTGCCAGCAGGCAAGCGGGGCTACCTCCAGATACGCAGTATTTT; size: NA; V: TRBV6-5; J: TRBJ2-3; D: TRBD2
CDR3: CASSKGQGGEEKLFF; DNA: TGTGCCAGCAGTAAGGGACAGGGTGGGGAGGAAAAACTGTTTTTT; size: NA; V: TRBV6-1; J: TRBJ1-4; D: TRBD1
CDR3: CASSLLGTVSNQPQHF; DNA: TGTGCCAGCAGTTTGCTTGGGACAGTGAGCAATCAGCCCCAGCATTTT; size: NA; V: TRBV28; J: TRBJ1-5; D: TRBD1
CDR3: CASSGQGAYEQYF; DNA: TGTGCCAGCAGCGGACAGGGGGCATACGAGCAGTACTTC; size: NA; V: TRBV5-6; J: TRBJ2-7; D: TRBD1
CDR3: CASSYSSGAAQETQYF; DNA: TGTGCCAGCAGTTACTCGAGCGGGGCTGCTCAAGAGACCCAGTACTTC; size: NA; V: TRBV6-6; J: TRBJ2-5; D: TRBD2
CDR3: CASDIGIANEKLFF; DNA: TGTGCCAGCGATATCGGAATCGCTAATGAAAAACTGTTTTTT; size: NA; V: TRBV2; J: TRBJ1-4; D: NA
CDR3: CASKPGSRTAPLHF; DNA: TGTGCCAGCAAGCCGGGCTCTAGAACGGCACCCCTCCACTTT; size: NA; V: TRBV28; J: TRBJ1-6; D: NA
CDR3: CASSSQGPHQETQYF; DNA: TGTGCCAGCAGTTCCCAGGGACCGCACCAAGAGACCCAGTACTTC; size: once; V: TRBV6-6; J: TRBJ2-5; D: NA
CDR3: CASSRQGAAGYNEQFF; DNA: TGTGCTAGCAGCCGACAGGGGGCCGCCGGATACAATGAGCAGTTCTTC; size: few; V: TRBV7-7; J: TRBJ2-1; D: TRBD1
CDR3: CASSLPENTEAFF; DNA: TGTGCCAGCAGCTTACCGGAGAACACTGAAGCTTTCTTT; size: NA; V: TRBV11-2; J: TRBJ1-1; D: NA
CDR3: CASKTGGAGELFF; DNA: TGTGCCAGCAAGACAGGGGGCGCCGGGGAGCTGTTTTTT; size: NA; V: TRBV2; J: TRBJ2-2; D: TRBD1
CDR3: CASSLSRGYTF; DNA: TGTGCCAGCAGTTTAAGTCGGGGCTACACCTTC; size: few; V: TRBV28; J: TRBJ1-2; D: NA
CDR3: CASSEQRSANTGELFF; DNA: TGTGCCAGCAGTGAACAGCGCTCCGCGAACACCGGGGAGCTGTTTTTT; size: NA; V: TRBV2; J: TRBJ2-2; D: NA
CDR3: CASSFPPNGYTF; DNA: TGTGCCAGCAGTTTCCCCCCGAATGGCTACACCTTC; size: NA; V: TRBV28; J: TRBJ1-2; D: NA
CDR3: CASSTTSMAFF; DNA: TGTGCCAGTAGTACGACCTCCATGGCTTTCTTT; size: NA; V: TRBV19; J: TRBJ1-1; D: NA
CDR3: CASSPDGRGALEQYF; DNA: TGCGCCAGCAGCCCCGATGGGAGGGGGGCCCTCGAGCAGTACTTC; size: NA; V: TRBV4-1; J: TRBJ2-7; D: NA